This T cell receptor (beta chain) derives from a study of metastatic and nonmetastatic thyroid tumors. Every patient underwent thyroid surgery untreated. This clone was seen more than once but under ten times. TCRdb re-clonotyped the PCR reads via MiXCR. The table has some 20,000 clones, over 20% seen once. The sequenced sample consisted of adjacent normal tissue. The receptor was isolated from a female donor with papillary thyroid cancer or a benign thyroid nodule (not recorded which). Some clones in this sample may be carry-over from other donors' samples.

The CDR3 region is CASSSDYLSETQYF. The CDR3 DNA follows: TGTGCCAGCAGCTCTGACTATTTGTCAGAGACCCAGTACTTC. This chain joins TRBV7-2 and TRBJ2-5; weak D call: TRBD2 (5 bases). The length of the CDR3 is 14 residues. The ends were cut back, 4 bases at V and 4 bases at J, with 13 bases in the middle. Germline CDR1 SGHTA, CDR2 FQGNSA.